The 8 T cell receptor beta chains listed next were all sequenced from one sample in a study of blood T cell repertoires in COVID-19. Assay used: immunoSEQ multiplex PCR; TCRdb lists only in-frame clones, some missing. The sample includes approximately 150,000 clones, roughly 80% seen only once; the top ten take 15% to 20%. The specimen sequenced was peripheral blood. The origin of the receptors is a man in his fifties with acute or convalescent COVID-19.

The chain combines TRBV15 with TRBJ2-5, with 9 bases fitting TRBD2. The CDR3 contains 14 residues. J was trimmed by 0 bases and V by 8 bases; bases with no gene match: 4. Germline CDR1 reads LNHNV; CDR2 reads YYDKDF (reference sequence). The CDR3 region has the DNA TGTGCCACCGGCGGGGGGGCCTACCAAGAGACCCAGTACTTC. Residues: CATGGGAYQETQYF.

The CDR3 region is CASSYGGGGLYEQYV. The CDR3 DNA follows: TGTGCCAGCAGTTACGGCGGGGGGGGGCTTTACGAGCAGTACGTC. The V call is TRBV6-5, the J call TRBJ2-7; 9 nucleotides line up with TRBD2. The J segment lost 4 bases and the V segment lost 2 bases, leaving 6 bases of the junction unmatched. There are 15 residues in the CDR3. Germline V CDR1 and CDR2: MNHEY, SVGAGI.

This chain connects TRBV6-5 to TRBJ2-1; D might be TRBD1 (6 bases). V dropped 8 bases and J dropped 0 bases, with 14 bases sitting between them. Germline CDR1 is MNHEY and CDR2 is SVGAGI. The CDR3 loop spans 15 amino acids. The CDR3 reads CASGSTGSSYNEQFF. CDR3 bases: TGTGCCAGCGGTTCTACAGGGAGCTCCTACAATGAGCAGTTCTTC.

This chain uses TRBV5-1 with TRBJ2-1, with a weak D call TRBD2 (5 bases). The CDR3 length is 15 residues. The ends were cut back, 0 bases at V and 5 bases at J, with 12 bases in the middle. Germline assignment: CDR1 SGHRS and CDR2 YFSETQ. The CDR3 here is CASSLAPSRDNEQFF. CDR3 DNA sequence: TGCGCCAGCAGCTTGGCCCCTAGCCGGGACAATGAGCAGTTCTTC.

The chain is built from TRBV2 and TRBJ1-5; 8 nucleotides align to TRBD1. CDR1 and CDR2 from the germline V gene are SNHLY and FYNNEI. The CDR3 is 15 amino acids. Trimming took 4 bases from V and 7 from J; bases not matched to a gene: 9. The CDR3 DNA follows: TGTGCCAGCAGTGTTAGGCAGGGGGCAGGACAGCCCCAGCATTTT. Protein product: CASSVRQGAGQPQHF.

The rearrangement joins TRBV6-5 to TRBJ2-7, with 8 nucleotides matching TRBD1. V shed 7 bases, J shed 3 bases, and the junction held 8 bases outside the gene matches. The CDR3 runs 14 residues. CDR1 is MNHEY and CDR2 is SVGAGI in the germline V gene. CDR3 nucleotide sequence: TGTGCCAGCACCTCAGGACAGGGCTTCTACGAGCAGTACTTC. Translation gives CASTSGQGFYEQYF.

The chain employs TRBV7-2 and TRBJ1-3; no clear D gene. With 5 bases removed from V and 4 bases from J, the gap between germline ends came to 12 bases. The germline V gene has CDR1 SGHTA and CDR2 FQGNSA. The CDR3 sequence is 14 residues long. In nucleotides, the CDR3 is TGTGCCAGCAGCACAGATTCTGGGGGAAACACCATATATTTT. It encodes CASSTDSGGNTIYF.

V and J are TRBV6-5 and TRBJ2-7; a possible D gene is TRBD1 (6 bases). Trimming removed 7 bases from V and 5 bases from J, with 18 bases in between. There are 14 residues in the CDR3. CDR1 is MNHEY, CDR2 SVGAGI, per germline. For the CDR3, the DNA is TGTGCCAGCACCAGAGACGGGACAAGGCACGAGCAGTACTTC. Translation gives CASTRDGTRHEQYF.